This T cell receptor (beta chain) appears in the sequencing data of a study of early T cells in non-severe SARS-CoV-2 infection. Looking at the study overall: The chains were unpaired, and the sequenced material was bulk RNA from unsorted whole blood.

The CDR3 runs 14 residues. Trimming pared 6 bases from V and 4 bases from J, leaving 13 bases between. The germline gives CDR1 SQVTM, CDR2 ANQGSEA. The study's findings and limits: There was a bias toward anti-spike CD8 responses in VDJdb matching, which missed private and CD4 specificities.

Unique molecular identifiers were added to individual cDNA molecules. TCRdb redid the calling of the 5' RACE reads with MiXCR, one entry per CDR3 protein. Counted here are tens of thousands of distinct CDR3 sequences, less than 15% occurring once; the ten biggest clones make up more than 4.5%. Concerning this clonotype itself: Its antigen is undetermined.

This TCR was recovered from an adult who was a healthcare worker with PCR-confirmed SARS-CoV-2 infection or an uninfected control (not recorded which). The chain uses TRBV29-1 and TRBJ2-6; a weak D match, TRBD1 (6 bases). The sequenced material came from whole blood. This CDR3 is CSVETGLGANVLTF. In DNA form, the CDR3 reads TGCAGCGTAGAAACAGGGTTGGGGGCCAACGTCCTGACTTTC.